These 9 T cell receptor beta chains originate from one sample sequenced in a study of CD8+CD57+ T cells in acquired aplastic anemia. TCR beta VDJ and CDR3 profiling used genomic DNA as template. A single record per CDR3 protein comes from TCRdb applying MiXCR to the reads. Among 150,000 to 200,000 distinct CDR3 sequences listed, over 40% were seen once. CD8+CD57+ cell expansion had been shown by flow cytometry in patients chosen for sequencing. The sample comprised sorted CD4+, CD8+, or CD8+CD57+ T cells (not recorded which) from PBMCs. Every receptor here comes from a human donor with aplastic anemia.

The gene calls are TRBV15 and TRBJ2-3; D is unresolved. This CDR3 is built from 13 residues. V lost 4 bases and J 4 bases, leaving 9 bases between the germline ends. The germline V gene has CDR1 LNHNV and CDR2 YYDKDF (reference sequence). CDR3 bases: TGTGCCACCAGCATTAACATAGCAGATACGCAGTATTTT. This gives the protein CATSINIADTQYF.

This clonotype has at least ten counts. The chain employs TRBV5-1 and TRBJ1-4; 7 bases line up with TRBD1. Losses at the gene ends were 4 bases for V and 4 bases for J; bases not matched to a gene: 7. CDR1 is SGHRS, CDR2 YFSETQ, per germline. The CDR3 length is 15 residues. This chain's CDR3 is CASSPRGADNEKLFF. CDR3 DNA sequence: TGCGCCAGCAGCCCCAGGGGGGCAGATAATGAAAAACTGTTTTTT.

The V gene is TRBV6-5, the J gene TRBJ2-7; TRBD1 aligns across 9 bases. The CDR3 totals 15 residues. Germline CDR1 reads MNHEY; CDR2 reads SVGAGI. V was clipped by 4 bases and J by 1 base; unmatched bases: 5. CDR3 bases: TGTGCCAGCAGTTCCGGACAGGGGCTATCCTACGAGCAGTACTTC. Its translation: CASSSGQGLSYEQYF.

This clonotype turned up a few times. The CDR3 nucleotides are TGCGCCAGCAGCCCCGACGGGACAGGAATCTACGAGCAGTACTTC. Protein sequence: CASSPDGTGIYEQYF. The gene calls are TRBV5-1 and TRBJ2-7; 8 positions match TRBD1. The CDR3 runs 15 residues. Germline V gene data show CDR1 as SGHRS and CDR2 as YFSETQ. V trimming: 4 bases; J trimming: 3 bases; junction bases outside the gene matches: 9.

The V and J genes are TRBV10-3 and TRBJ2-1, with 7 nucleotides matching TRBD2. The CDR3 covers 12 residues. Trimming cost V 10 bases and J 3 bases; bases outside gene matches: 3. Germline CDR1 ENHRY, CDR2 SYGVKD. CDR3 nucleotides: TGTGCCACGAGCGGGGACTACAATGAGCAGTTCTTC. Its translation: CATSGDYNEQFF.

At least ten counts were recorded for this clonotype. The chain carries TRBV10-3 and TRBJ2-7; TRBD1 matches 8 bases. CDR3 length equals 13 residues. J gave up 5 bases and V 4 bases, and 4 bases lay outside the gene matches. CDR1 ENHRY and CDR2 SYGVKD come from the germline V gene. CDR3 DNA sequence: TGTGCCATCAGTGGACAGGGGACCCACGAGCAGTACTTC. Translating gives CAISGQGTHEQYF.

This rearrangement joins TRBV29-1 to TRBJ1-2; D is unclear. The V and J ends lost 5 bases and 8 bases respectively, with 15 bases between them. In germline, CDR1 is SQVTM, CDR2 ANQGSEA. The CDR3 consists of 12 residues. The CDR3 here is CSVPTSSGGYTF. The CDR3 nucleotides are TGCAGCGTTCCTACGTCCAGCGGGGGCTACACCTTC.

The chain combines TRBV24-1 with TRBJ1-1, with 11 bases that match TRBD1. Per germline, CDR1 KGHDR and CDR2 SFDVKD. Unmatched junction bases numbered 6, after V lost 2 bases and J lost 8 bases. This CDR3 contains 15 residues. CDR3 DNA: TGTGCCACCAGTGATTCCGGACAGGGGGCAAGAGAAGCTTTCTTT. This gives the protein CATSDSGQGAREAFF.

This clonotype showed up just a few times. The J gene is TRBJ2-1, the V gene TRBV14; a weak D match, TRBD2 (5 bases). The V gene's germline CDR1 is SGHDN and CDR2 FVKESK. CDR3 size: 17 residues. Trimming shortened V by 1 base and J by 2 bases, and 15 bases separated the two germline ends. The CDR3 loop is CASSQGLGGWTYNEQFF. The CDR3 coding sequence is TGTGCCAGCAGCCAAGGCCTTGGAGGTTGGACCTACAATGAGCAGTTCTTC.